These T cell receptor beta chains were read from a single sample in a study of chemoradiotherapy in HPV16-positive cancers. Measured with immunoSEQ multiplex PCR; TCRdb has only the in-frame clones, and not every one. The sample includes 400 to 550 clones, approximately 80% of them seen just once. Sequencing used tumor tissue, obtained from a patient who underwent chemoradiotherapy. Every receptor here comes from a human donor with HPV-associated anogenital cancer. The CDR3 runs from the conserved cysteine through the conserved F or W. The order of the fields is V gene, D gene, clone size, J gene, CDR3 DNA, CDR3 protein. The D gene is left open where the match is weak. A clone size is listed for some rows: how often the clone was seen (once, few, many), or a class if it is expanded.

TRBV2	-	-	TRBJ1-6	TGTGCCAGCACAGCGGGTCTGAATTCACCCCTCCACTTT	CASTAGLNSPLHF
TRBV19	-	-	TRBJ2-3	TGTGCCAGTAGTTGGGGGGCCGGGGGGATAGAGAACACAGATACGCAGTATTTT	CASSWGAGGIENTDTQYF
TRBV6-6	-	few	TRBJ1-1	TGTGCCAGCAGTATGACAGCTGAAGCTTTCTTT	CASSMTAEAFF
TRBV5-1	-	-	TRBJ1-1	TGCGCCAGCAGCTTGGCCGAGTCCGCGGGGAACACTGAAGCTTTCTTT	CASSLAESAGNTEAFF